Below are 27 T cell receptor beta chains sequenced from a single sample in a study of cytomegalovirus exposure and HLA in healthy donors. This table comes from immunoSEQ multiplex PCR, and its TCRdb copy is limited to in-frame clones, with some not included. The sample shows roughly 260,000 clones, about 86% of them seen only once. The sequenced material came from PBMCs. Source of these receptors: a man aged 18 to 30 in good health and CMV-seronegative.

The V gene is TRBV5-1, the J gene TRBJ2-1, with 9 bases lining up with TRBD2. The length of the CDR3 is 16 residues. V shed 0 bases and J 8 bases; nucleotides not matched to a gene: 9. Germline-derived CDR1 and CDR2 are SGHRS and YFSETQ. The CDR3 reads CASSLASGTSWDEQFF. DNA for the CDR3: TGCGCCAGCAGCTTGGCATCCGGGACTAGCTGGGATGAGCAGTTCTTC.

This clone was observed once. The gene calls are TRBV5-4 and TRBJ2-2; D unresolved. The CDR3 length is 13 residues. Germline CDR1 and CDR2: SGHNT and YYREEE (reference sequence). Trimming took 0 bases from V and 5 from J, leaving 5 bases between them. The CDR3 region is CASSLDRTGELFF. CDR3 in DNA: TGTGCCAGCAGCTTGGATCGGACCGGGGAGCTGTTTTTT.

The rearrangement joins TRBV5-1 to TRBJ1-3; 10 nucleotides line up with TRBD1. CDR3 size: 17 residues. Trimming at V came to 1 base and at J to 0 bases, leaving 4 bases not matched to a gene. Germline-derived CDR1 and CDR2 are SGHRS and YFSETQ. CDR3 in amino acids: CASSLRTGGSSGNTIYF. The CDR3 DNA is TGCGCCAGCAGCTTGCGGACAGGGGGGAGCTCTGGAAACACCATATATTTT. Supplemented by reference TRBV5-1 and TRBJ1-3, the full variable domain reads KAGVTQTPRYLIKTRGQQVTLSCSPISGHRSVSWYQQTPGQGLQFLFEYFSETQRNKGNFPGRFSGRQFSNSRSEMNVSTLELGDSALYLCASSLRTGGSSGNTIYFGEGSWLTVV.

This CDR3 is CASSYMTGSQETQYF. In DNA form, the CDR3 reads TGTGCCAGCAGCTACATGACAGGGAGCCAAGAGACCCAGTACTTC. The V gene is TRBV13, the J gene TRBJ2-5; 7 nucleotides agree with TRBD1. CDR1 and CDR2 (germline): PRHDT, FYEKMQ (reference sequence). J gave up 1 base and V 4 bases, and 6 bases lay outside the gene matches. CDR3 length: 15 amino acids.

The chain recombines TRBV19 with TRBJ1-1, with no clear D. The CDR3 runs to 13 residues. Germline V gene lookup returns CDR1 LNHDA and CDR2 SQIVND (reference sequence). Trimming left V 5 bases short and J 4 bases short, with 11 bases between. CDR3 DNA sequence: TGTGCCAGTAGTTATCGGGAGGGCACTGAAGCTTTCTTT. Its protein product is CASSYREGTEAFF.

This sequence joins TRBV7-9 and TRBJ1-4; no reliable D call. Germline loops: CDR1 SEHNR, CDR2 FQNEAQ (reference sequence). This CDR3 is 16 amino acids long. With 1 base removed from V and 0 bases from J, the gap between germline ends came to 9 bases. The CDR3 is CASSLGLASTNEKLFF. In nucleotides, the CDR3 is TGTGCCAGCAGCTTAGGGCTAGCCTCAACTAATGAAAAACTGTTTTTT.

V and J are TRBV30 and TRBJ2-7; 7 nucleotides align to TRBD1. The V gene's germline CDR1 is GTSNPN and CDR2 SVGIG (reference sequence). The length of the CDR3 is 11 residues. The V gene end was trimmed by 4 bases and the J gene end by 12 bases; junction bases not matched to a gene: 9. DNA for the CDR3: TGTGCCTGGACCCTTGGACAGGCCTTGTACTTC. Its translation: CAWTLGQALYF.

This clone appeared a single time. The CDR3 DNA reads as TGCGCCAGCAGCCAGGGGTCCCAGGGAGGTGAAAAACTGTTTTTT. Protein product: CASSQGSQGGEKLFF. V and J are TRBV4-3 and TRBJ1-4, with D possibly TRBD1 on 5 matching bases. V was cut by 3 bases and J by 7 bases, with 15 bases left in between. The CDR3 spans 15 residues. CDR1 LGHNA and CDR2 YSLEER come from the germline V gene.

The genes are TRBV18 and TRBJ2-7, with D perhaps TRBD2 (5 bases). CDR1 is KGHSH and CDR2 is LQKENI in the germline V gene. The CDR3 consists of 13 residues. Trimming left V 3 bases short and J 3 bases short, with 9 bases between. CDR3 protein: CASSPSAGYEQYF. The CDR3 nucleotides read TGTGCCAGCTCACCGTCGGCGGGCTACGAGCAGTACTTC.

The chain combines TRBV19 with TRBJ1-1; a weak D match, TRBD1 (6 bases). The CDR3 has 13 amino acids. Trimming shortened V by 3 bases and J by 4 bases, and 9 bases separated the two germline ends. Germline-derived CDR1 and CDR2 are LNHDA and SQIVND (reference sequence). The CDR3 DNA sequence: TGTGCCAGTAGTATCTTAGGGGGCACTGAAGCTTTCTTT. Translation gives CASSILGGTEAFF.

The rearrangement uses TRBV4-3 and TRBJ1-1, with 7 bases that match TRBD1. CDR3 length equals 16 residues. Germline V gene lookup returns CDR1 LGHNA and CDR2 YSLEER. After removal of 0 bases from V and 1 base from J, the junction contained 5 bases not matched to a gene. CDR3 in amino acids: CASSQDLGQENTEAFF. As DNA, the CDR3 is TGCGCCAGCAGCCAAGACCTAGGACAGGAGAACACTGAAGCTTTCTTT.

The rearrangement uses TRBV28 and TRBJ2-7; 9 positions match TRBD1. CDR1 MDHEN and CDR2 SYDVKM come from the germline V gene. The length of the CDR3 is 13 residues. With 4 bases clipped from V and 9 bases from J, the junction kept 7 bases outside the gene matches. CDR3 in amino acids: CASSYRDRVLQYF. CDR3 bases: TGTGCCAGCAGTTATCGGGACAGGGTTTTGCAGTACTTC.

This clone was counted once. V usage is TRBV27 and J usage is TRBJ2-1; D gene ambiguous. The V gene's germline CDR1 is MNHEY and CDR2 SMNVEV (reference sequence). The CDR3 has 15 residues. Trimming removed 2 bases at V and 3 bases at J, with 11 bases between. The CDR3 is CASSLQADFYNEQFF. CDR3 coding DNA: TGTGCCAGCAGTTTACAGGCAGATTTCTACAATGAGCAGTTCTTC.

The chain links TRBV21-1 to TRBJ2-3; the table's D call TRBD1 went unverified against the DNA. TRBV21-1 is recorded as a pseudogene. This CDR3 is built from 14 residues. The CDR3, as DNA: TGTGCCAGCTCTACAGGGGGGGTCGCAGATACGCAGTATTTT. As protein: CASSTGGVADTQYF.

CDR3 protein: CASSPGLTLAKNIQYF. CDR3 DNA: TGTGCCAGCAGCCCGGGACTCACCTTAGCCAAAAACATTCAGTACTTC. The genes are TRBV28 and TRBJ2-4; weak D call: TRBD2 (6 bases). The CDR3 loop spans 16 amino acids. V lost 6 bases to trimming and J lost 0 bases, with 15 bases between them. Germline lookup yields CDR1 MDHEN and CDR2 SYDVKM.

This clone appeared a single time. The rearrangement links TRBV5-1 to TRBJ2-7; possible D gene TRBD2, 5 bases. Per germline, CDR1 SGHRS and CDR2 YFSETQ. With 4 bases removed from V and 3 bases from J, the gap between germline ends came to 14 bases. The CDR3 extends over 14 amino acids. The CDR3 DNA sequence: TGCGCCAGCAGCGCCAGCCCCGGGAACTACGAGCAGTACTTC. Translation: CASSASPGNYEQYF.

The rearrangement links TRBV4-3 to TRBJ2-1; 12 nucleotides line up with TRBD2. Germline CDR1 is LGHNA and CDR2 is YSLEER. This CDR3 contains 16 residues. The junction had 11 bases not matched to a gene; V was cut back by 5 bases and J by 9 bases. CDR3 residues: CASSARTSGAGGEQFF. The CDR3 nucleotides read TGCGCCAGCAGCGCACGGACTAGCGGGGCTGGGGGTGAGCAGTTCTTC.

This clone was recorded only once. V gene TRBV6-5 combines with J gene TRBJ1-1; D unresolved. V lost 4 bases and J 5 bases, leaving 14 bases between the germline ends. Per germline, CDR1 MNHEY and CDR2 SVGAGI. This CDR3 region has 14 residues. CDR3 DNA sequence: TGTGCCAGCAGTTCCTTTATAGAGTATACTGAAGCTTTCTTT. Residues: CASSSFIEYTEAFF.

This clone was counted once. The V and J genes are TRBV5-1 and TRBJ2-4, with D tentatively TRBD2 (6 bases). The CDR3 contains 15 residues. The V gene lost 4 bases and the J gene lost 16 bases, with 27 bases spanning the gap. In germline, CDR1 is SGHRS, CDR2 YFSETQ. CDR3 nucleotides: TGCGCCAGCAGCCCGTCCACCGGAGGGGAATCCCCTTATTACTTC. It codes for CASSPSTGGESPYYF.

The sample holds a few counts of this clone. The chain links TRBV29-1 to TRBJ2-1; D unclear. The CDR3 contains 11 residues. Trimming stripped 7 bases from V and 10 bases from J, with 14 bases between. Germline CDR1 and CDR2: SQVTM and ANQGSEA. The CDR3: CSAATQYEQFF. The CDR3 region has the DNA TGCAGCGCAGCGACCCAGTACGAGCAGTTCTTC.

V is TRBV18 and J is TRBJ2-6, with D uncertain. CDR3 size: 13 residues. V gave up 4 bases and J gave up 4 bases, with 5 bases separating them. Germline assignment: CDR1 KGHSH and CDR2 LQKENI. DNA of the CDR3: TGTGCCAGCTCACTGGCCGGGGCCAACGTCCTGACTTTC. Translated, it gives CASSLAGANVLTF. Full variable domain (missing parts from reference TRBV18 and TRBJ2-6): NAGVMQNPRHLVRRRGQEARLRCSPMKGHSHVYWYRQLPEEGLKFMVYLQKENIIDESGMPKERFSAEFPKEGPSILRIQQVVRGDSAAYFCASSLAGANVLTFGAGSRLTVL.

The rearrangement links TRBV7-9 to TRBJ2-1; D is perhaps TRBD2 (6 bases). Per the germline V gene, CDR1 is SEHNR and CDR2 is FQNEAQ (reference sequence). V shed 2 bases and J shed 9 bases, with 8 bases lying between them. The CDR3 spans 12 residues. CDR3 DNA sequence: TGTGCCAGCAGCTTACTGGAGGGTGAGCAGTTCTTC. Residues: CASSLLEGEQFF.

The CDR3 loop reads CASSYGQGAGGDEQYF. In DNA form, the CDR3 reads TGCGCCAGCAGCTACGGACAGGGGGCCGGGGGAGACGAGCAGTACTTC. The genes are TRBV5-1 and TRBJ2-5, with 11 bases identical to TRBD1. The J call may be incorrect, as the DNA end agrees better with TRBJ2-7. The CDR3 sequence is 16 residues long. Germline lookup yields CDR1 SGHRS and CDR2 YFSETQ.

V usage is TRBV5-4 and J usage is TRBJ2-3; D may be TRBD1 (5 bases). Germline loops: CDR1 SGHNT, CDR2 YYREEE (reference sequence). This CDR3 region has 14 residues. Trimming left V 0 bases short and J 0 bases short, with 5 bases between. Here the CDR3 DNA reads TGTGCCAGCAGCTTGGAGGGGAGCACAGATACGCAGTATTTT. Protein: CASSLEGSTDTQYF.

The rearrangement joins TRBV2 to TRBJ2-3; 9 nucleotides align to TRBD1. CDR1 and CDR2 (germline): SNHLY, FYNNEI. The CDR3 spans 12 residues. V lost 9 bases, J lost 6 bases, and 4 bases stayed unmatched. The CDR3 DNA sequence: TGTGCCAGTCGGGACAGGGATGATACGCAGTATTTT. It is translated as CASRDRDDTQYF.

The chain joins TRBV7-2 to TRBJ2-3, with a weak D call TRBD2 (5 bases). CDR3 length: 15 amino acids. The ends were cut back, 5 bases at V and 2 bases at J, with 14 bases in the middle. Germline assignment: CDR1 SGHTA and CDR2 FQGNSA. As DNA, the CDR3 is TGTGCCAGCAGCCCGCAGCGGTTACACACAGATACGCAGTATTTT. This codes for CASSPQRLHTDTQYF.

This clone was picked up a small number of times. The CDR3 region is CAWSVSTRTEQYF. The CDR3 region has the DNA TGTGCCTGGAGTGTATCGACTAGGACCGAGCAGTACTTC. The chain has TRBV30 and TRBJ2-7; D may be TRBD2 (6 bases). The V gene's germline CDR1 is GTSNPN and CDR2 SVGIG (reference sequence). The CDR3 sequence is 13 residues long. V shed 0 bases and J shed 6 bases, with 12 bases lying between them.